A selection of T cell receptor beta chains follows, all from one sample in a study of Graves' ophthalmopathy and Graves' hyperthyroidism. TCRdb reprocessed the multiplex PCR reads via MiXCR and lists one record per CDR3 protein. The sample lists under 800,000 distinct CDR3 sequences, about 20% occurring once. The source material was peripheral blood. These receptors were taken from a woman aged 18 to 35 with stable Graves' hyperthyroidism. Some clones in this sample may be carry-over from other donors' samples. CDR3s include the opening cysteine and the closing phenylalanine or tryptophan. A D gene is named only where the DNA matches it firmly. The listing skips clone size in some rows; elsewhere it reads once, few, many or a size class.

abundance: many; j_gene: TRBJ2-5; v_gene: TRBV6-2/TRBV6-3; d_gene: TRBD1; CDR3aa: CASSYSRTGAQETQYF; CDR3nt: TGTGCCAGCAGTTACTCTCGGACAGGGGCCCAAGAGACCCAGTACTTC
abundance: NA; j_gene: TRBJ2-2; v_gene: TRBV4-2; d_gene: NA; CDR3aa: CASSQDPRQSTGELFF; CDR3nt: TGTGCCAGCAGCCAAGATCCGCGCCAGTCCACCGGGGAGCTGTTTTTT
abundance: many; j_gene: TRBJ2-7; v_gene: TRBV6-2/TRBV6-3; d_gene: TRBD1; CDR3aa: CASRLQGAYEQYF; CDR3nt: TGTGCCAGCAGACTACAGGGGGCCTACGAGCAGTACTTC
abundance: many; j_gene: TRBJ2-4; v_gene: TRBV10-3; d_gene: TRBD2; CDR3aa: CATGLAGKGDIQYF; CDR3nt: TGTGCCACCGGACTAGCGGGAAAGGGTGACATTCAGTACTTC
abundance: NA; j_gene: TRBJ2-1; v_gene: TRBV9; d_gene: TRBD1; CDR3aa: CASSAGTGSPLGQFF; CDR3nt: TGTGCCAGCAGCGCCGGGACAGGGTCCCCCTTAGGGCAGTTCTTC
abundance: many; j_gene: TRBJ1-2; v_gene: TRBV20-1; d_gene: NA; CDR3aa: CSARDRENYGYTF; CDR3nt: TGCAGTGCTAGAGACAGGGAAAACTATGGCTACACCTTC
abundance: many; j_gene: TRBJ1-5; v_gene: TRBV19; d_gene: TRBD1; CDR3aa: CASSNRGPLYSNQPQHF; CDR3nt: TGTGCCAGTAGTAACAGGGGGCCGCTCTATAGCAATCAGCCCCAGCATTTT
abundance: many; j_gene: TRBJ1-1; v_gene: TRBV6-4; d_gene: TRBD1; CDR3aa: CASSAGQENTEAFF; CDR3nt: TGTGCCAGCAGTGCTGGACAGGAGAACACTGAAGCTTTCTTT
abundance: NA; j_gene: TRBJ2-4; v_gene: TRBV2; d_gene: TRBD1; CDR3aa: CASSRGQGRYIKYF; CDR3nt: TGTGCCAGCAGTAGGGGACAGGGACGATACATTAAGTACTTC
abundance: NA; j_gene: TRBJ1-2; v_gene: TRBV11-2; d_gene: NA; CDR3aa: CASSLRRGGGYTF; CDR3nt: TGTGCCAGCAGCTTACGGCGGGGTGGTGGCTACACCTTC
abundance: many; j_gene: TRBJ2-7; v_gene: TRBV6-2/TRBV6-3; d_gene: NA; CDR3aa: CASSYSPDGAYEQYF; CDR3nt: TGTGCCAGCAGTTACTCTCCGGACGGAGCCTACGAGCAGTACTTC
abundance: NA; j_gene: TRBJ2-2; v_gene: TRBV6-1; d_gene: TRBD1; CDR3aa: CASSARRTGVTGELFF; CDR3nt: TGTGCCAGCAGTGCCCGCCGGACAGGGGTCACCGGGGAGCTGTTTTTT
abundance: NA; j_gene: TRBJ2-7; v_gene: TRBV4-2; d_gene: NA; CDR3aa: CASSQGGSAPILDEQYF; CDR3nt: TGTGCCAGCAGCCAAGGGGGCTCGGCCCCCATCTTGGACGAGCAGTACTTC
abundance: many; j_gene: TRBJ1-3; v_gene: TRBV6-5; d_gene: NA; CDR3aa: CASRSGGKRNTIYF; CDR3nt: TGTGCCAGCAGGTCGGGAGGGAAGAGAAACACCATATATTTT
abundance: many; j_gene: TRBJ1-2; v_gene: TRBV19; d_gene: NA; CDR3aa: CASSPRDVDGYTF; CDR3nt: TGTGCCAGTAGTCCCCGGGATGTTGATGGCTACACCTTC
abundance: many; j_gene: TRBJ1-5; v_gene: TRBV12-5; d_gene: TRBD1; CDR3aa: CASAEQGAINQPQHF; CDR3nt: TGTGCTAGTGCCGAACAGGGGGCAATCAATCAGCCCCAGCATTTT
abundance: many; j_gene: TRBJ1-1; v_gene: TRBV25-1; d_gene: NA; CDR3aa: CASSESGTGDFTEAFF; CDR3nt: TGTGCCAGCAGTGAATCCGGGACGGGGGATTTCACTGAAGCTTTCTTT
abundance: many; j_gene: TRBJ2-4; v_gene: TRBV12-3/TRBV12-4; d_gene: NA; CDR3aa: CASSLAGLGENIKYF; CDR3nt: TGTGCCAGCAGTTTGGCAGGCCTGGGGGAAAACATTAAGTACTTC
abundance: NA; j_gene: TRBJ1-1; v_gene: TRBV3-1; d_gene: NA; CDR3aa: CASSQTHGNTEAFF; CDR3nt: TGTGCCAGCAGCCAGACACACGGGAACACTGAAGCTTTCTTT
abundance: few; j_gene: TRBJ1-6; v_gene: TRBV25-1; d_gene: NA; CDR3aa: CASRKRPSRNSPLHF; CDR3nt: TGTGCCAGCAGGAAAAGACCGAGTCGGAATTCACCCCTCCACTTT
abundance: NA; j_gene: TRBJ1-5; v_gene: TRBV6-1; d_gene: NA; CDR3aa: CASNEGNSNQPQHF; CDR3nt: TGTGCCAGCAATGAGGGGAATAGCAATCAGCCCCAGCATTTT
abundance: NA; j_gene: TRBJ2-2; v_gene: TRBV9; d_gene: NA; CDR3aa: CASRDDSAASTGELFF; CDR3nt: TGTGCCAGCAGGGACGACTCCGCCGCGAGCACCGGGGAGCTGTTTTTT
abundance: NA; j_gene: TRBJ1-5; v_gene: TRBV12-3/TRBV12-4; d_gene: NA; CDR3aa: CASSLSLGSSNQPQHF; CDR3nt: TGTGCCAGCAGTTTAAGTTTAGGCAGTAGCAATCAGCCCCAGCATTTT
abundance: NA; j_gene: TRBJ2-2; v_gene: TRBV11-2; d_gene: TRBD2; CDR3aa: CASRDEGLAGVGELFF; CDR3nt: TGTGCCAGCAGAGATGAGGGACTAGCGGGAGTCGGGGAGCTGTTTTTT
abundance: many; j_gene: TRBJ2-5; v_gene: TRBV12-3/TRBV12-4; d_gene: NA; CDR3aa: CASSLSGRYAETQYF; CDR3nt: TGTGCCAGCAGTCTCAGCGGGCGTTATGCCGAGACCCAGTACTTC
abundance: many; j_gene: TRBJ2-7; v_gene: TRBV12-3/TRBV12-4; d_gene: TRBD1; CDR3aa: CASKSGGGEQYF; CDR3nt: TGTGCCAGCAAGTCAGGGGGTGGCGAGCAGTACTTC
abundance: NA; j_gene: TRBJ2-5; v_gene: TRBV5-1; d_gene: NA; CDR3aa: CASSFSRGVRETQYF; CDR3nt: TGCGCCAGCAGCTTTTCCCGGGGTGTACGGGAGACCCAGTACTTC
abundance: NA; j_gene: TRBJ2-7; v_gene: TRBV20-1; d_gene: TRBD2; CDR3aa: CSARDQTSGFLTYEQYF; CDR3nt: TGCAGTGCTAGAGATCAAACTAGCGGGTTTCTGACCTACGAGCAGTACTTC
abundance: many; j_gene: TRBJ2-5; v_gene: TRBV6-1; d_gene: NA; CDR3aa: CATRMEGQETQYF; CDR3nt: TGTGCCACGAGAATGGAGGGTCAAGAGACCCAGTACTTC
abundance: NA; j_gene: TRBJ2-5; v_gene: TRBV6-5; d_gene: TRBD2; CDR3aa: CASSYSQLAGQETQYF; CDR3nt: TGTGCCAGCAGTTACTCGCAACTAGCGGGCCAAGAGACCCAGTACTTC
abundance: NA; j_gene: TRBJ1-2; v_gene: TRBV5-1; d_gene: NA; CDR3aa: CASSLIGQDGYTF; CDR3nt: TGCGCCAGCAGCTTAATCGGGCAGGACGGCTACACCTTC
abundance: few; j_gene: TRBJ1-1; v_gene: TRBV12-3/TRBV12-4; d_gene: NA; CDR3aa: CASSRISEAFF; CDR3nt: TGTGCCAGCAGCCGGATAAGTGAAGCTTTCTTT
abundance: many; j_gene: TRBJ1-6; v_gene: TRBV6-1; d_gene: TRBD1; CDR3aa: CASSGTGSLYNSPLHF; CDR3nt: TGTGCCAGCAGTGGGACAGGGTCCCTCTATAATTCACCCCTCCACTTT
abundance: NA; j_gene: TRBJ1-2; v_gene: TRBV6-1; d_gene: NA; CDR3aa: CASSVARDSYTF; CDR3nt: TGTGCCAGCAGTGTAGCACGAGACAGCTACACCTTC
abundance: many; j_gene: TRBJ2-5; v_gene: TRBV11-2; d_gene: TRBD1; CDR3aa: CASSRQGLGETQYF; CDR3nt: TGTGCCAGCAGCCGACAGGGGTTGGGAGAGACCCAGTACTTC
abundance: many; j_gene: TRBJ2-7; v_gene: TRBV29-1; d_gene: TRBD1; CDR3aa: CSVETGGKVYEQYF; CDR3nt: TGCAGCGTTGAGACAGGGGGCAAGGTCTACGAGCAGTACTTC
abundance: many; j_gene: TRBJ1-1; v_gene: TRBV11-2; d_gene: NA; CDR3aa: CASSSTTYRAEAFF; CDR3nt: TGTGCCAGCAGCTCTACGACTTACAGGGCTGAAGCTTTCTTT
abundance: many; j_gene: TRBJ1-5; v_gene: TRBV9; d_gene: TRBD1; CDR3aa: CASSVAGGQPQHF; CDR3nt: TGTGCCAGCAGCGTCGCAGGGGGCCAGCCCCAGCATTTT
abundance: many; j_gene: TRBJ1-1; v_gene: TRBV30; d_gene: NA; CDR3aa: CAWSPPGAAVTEAFF; CDR3nt: TGTGCCTGGAGTCCTCCAGGGGCCGCGGTCACTGAAGCTTTCTTT
abundance: NA; j_gene: TRBJ1-1; v_gene: TRBV28; d_gene: NA; CDR3aa: CATRLRGGQNTEAFF; CDR3nt: TGTGCCACAAGACTCCGCGGGGGCCAGAACACTGAAGCTTTCTTT
abundance: few; j_gene: TRBJ2-6; v_gene: TRBV6-2/TRBV6-3; d_gene: NA; CDR3aa: CASTHRAGANVLTF; CDR3nt: TGTGCCAGCACCCACAGGGCTGGGGCCAACGTCCTGACTTTC
abundance: many; j_gene: TRBJ2-7; v_gene: TRBV7-9; d_gene: NA; CDR3aa: CASSPRAWDEQYF; CDR3nt: TGTGCCAGCAGCCCTCGGGCTTGGGACGAGCAGTACTTC
abundance: once; j_gene: TRBJ1-2; v_gene: TRBV29-1; d_gene: NA; CDR3aa: CSVSSLLSNSGYTF; CDR3nt: TGCAGCGTTTCTTCTTTACTCAGCAATAGTGGCTACACCTTC
abundance: NA; j_gene: TRBJ2-2; v_gene: TRBV6-1; d_gene: NA; CDR3aa: CASSPSKGYTGELFF; CDR3nt: TGTGCCAGCAGTCCAAGCAAGGGGTACACCGGGGAGCTGTTTTTT
abundance: NA; j_gene: TRBJ1-5; v_gene: TRBV20-1; d_gene: NA; CDR3aa: CSAISGASNQPQHF; CDR3nt: TGCAGTGCTATCTCGGGGGCCAGCAATCAGCCCCAGCATTTT
abundance: NA; j_gene: TRBJ2-2; v_gene: TRBV29-1; d_gene: NA; CDR3aa: CSVDEAGTGELFF; CDR3nt: TGCAGCGTTGATGAGGCGGGCACCGGGGAGCTGTTTTTT
abundance: NA; j_gene: TRBJ1-1; v_gene: TRBV5-5; d_gene: NA; CDR3aa: CASSLSVWGAGTEAFF; CDR3nt: TGTGCCAGCAGCTTGAGTGTATGGGGCGCGGGTACTGAAGCTTTCTTT
abundance: many; j_gene: TRBJ2-7; v_gene: TRBV4-1; d_gene: NA; CDR3aa: CASTVHSDSSYEQYF; CDR3nt: TGCGCCAGCACGGTCCACAGTGATAGCTCCTACGAGCAGTACTTC
abundance: few; j_gene: TRBJ2-7; v_gene: TRBV7-2; d_gene: NA; CDR3aa: CASSLAGTYAYEQYF; CDR3nt: TGTGCCAGCAGCTTAGCTGGGACTTACGCCTACGAGCAGTACTTC
abundance: NA; j_gene: TRBJ1-2; v_gene: TRBV6-2/TRBV6-3; d_gene: TRBD1; CDR3aa: CASILNPGGGSGYTF; CDR3nt: TGTGCCAGCATTCTTAATCCAGGGGGCGGGAGTGGCTACACCTTC
abundance: many; j_gene: TRBJ2-5; v_gene: TRBV6-5; d_gene: TRBD2; CDR3aa: CASTTQGLAIETQYF; CDR3nt: TGTGCCAGCACAACACAGGGACTAGCTATCGAGACCCAGTACTTC
abundance: many; j_gene: TRBJ2-5; v_gene: TRBV12-3/TRBV12-4; d_gene: NA; CDR3aa: CASSPRDSGAETQYF; CDR3nt: TGTGCCAGCAGCCCCCGGGACTCAGGGGCTGAGACCCAGTACTTC
abundance: many; j_gene: TRBJ2-5; v_gene: TRBV11-2; d_gene: NA; CDR3aa: CASSLKGPGWLQETQYF; CDR3nt: TGTGCCAGCAGCTTAAAGGGGCCGGGATGGTTACAAGAGACCCAGTACTTC
abundance: many; j_gene: TRBJ1-2; v_gene: TRBV20-1; d_gene: NA; CDR3aa: CSAYGGSNYGYTF; CDR3nt: TGCAGTGCTTACGGGGGATCTAACTATGGCTACACCTTC
abundance: NA; j_gene: TRBJ2-2; v_gene: TRBV28; d_gene: TRBD1; CDR3aa: CASSLSPGTGGAGELFF; CDR3nt: TGTGCCAGCAGTTTATCCCCCGGGACAGGGGGGGCCGGGGAGCTGTTTTTT
abundance: many; j_gene: TRBJ1-1; v_gene: TRBV9; d_gene: NA; CDR3aa: CASSVDLNTEAFF; CDR3nt: TGTGCCAGCAGCGTAGACCTAAACACTGAAGCTTTCTTT
abundance: NA; j_gene: TRBJ2-2; v_gene: TRBV10-3; d_gene: TRBD1; CDR3aa: CAISEGQGFVGELFF; CDR3nt: TGTGCCATCAGTGAGGGACAGGGTTTCGTCGGGGAGCTGTTTTTT
abundance: many; j_gene: TRBJ2-5; v_gene: TRBV7-9; d_gene: NA; CDR3aa: CASLLGKETQYF; CDR3nt: TGTGCCAGCCTTCTCGGGAAAGAGACCCAGTACTTC
abundance: NA; j_gene: TRBJ2-7; v_gene: TRBV27; d_gene: NA; CDR3aa: CASSLRPPTYEQYF; CDR3nt: TGTGCCAGCAGTTTACGGCCCCCGACCTACGAGCAGTACTTC
abundance: many; j_gene: TRBJ1-6; v_gene: TRBV7-9; d_gene: NA; CDR3aa: CASSLARQHNSPLHF; CDR3nt: TGTGCCAGCAGCTTAGCAAGGCAGCATAATTCACCCCTCCACTTT